The present entry profiles one TCR beta chain with its context. This specimen comes from a study of blood T cell repertoires in COVID-19. Sequencing was performed with immunoSEQ multiplex PCR; in TCRdb, only in-frame clones are kept and a portion is missing. This sample has about 110,000 clones; 85% to 90% occur once, and the top ten carry approximately 29%. J lost 3 bases, V lost 8 bases, and 7 bases had no gene match. This CDR3 is 14 amino acids long. In germline, CDR1 is MDHEN, CDR2 SYDVKM. This TCR was recovered from a woman older than 75 with acute or convalescent COVID-19. Specimen: peripheral blood. This chain connects TRBV28 to TRBJ2-7; 10 nucleotides agree with TRBD1. The CDR3 DNA reads TGTGCCAGCCGACAGGGGGCGAAGGACTACGAGCAGTACTTC. Residues: CASRQGAKDYEQYF.